This T cell receptor (beta chain) was obtained from a study of shared clonotypes between healthy human individuals. Study-wide findings and caveats: Naive CD4 clonotype sharing across four donors was about 5%.

TCRdb keeps only in-frame clones here, not all; method: immunoSEQ multiplex PCR. This sample yields roughly 2,300,000 clones, of which about nine tenths are seen a single time; approximately 0.39% belongs to the top ten. Of note for this clone: Its matching antigen is unknown.

All the donors were Caucasian adults who lived in Nashville, Tennessee. Negatively enriched CD4+ T cells were divided by CD45RA into naive and memory. V shed 2 bases, J shed 8 bases, and the junction held 23 bases outside the gene matches. The CDR3 extends over 19 amino acids. From germline, CDR1 is LGHNA and CDR2 YSLEER. The receptor comes from a man between 18 and 35 years old in good health. Some clones in this sample may be carry-over from other donors' samples. The specimen sequenced was naive CD4+ T cells from PBMCs. Subset specified: CD45RA+ positively selected. V and J are TRBV4-3 and TRBJ1-1; 7 nucleotides line up with TRBD1. CDR3 region: CASSQTDAATGVWRPEAFF. As DNA, the CDR3 is TGCGCCAGCAGCCAAACGGACGCTGCTACAGGGGTTTGGAGGCCCGAAGCTTTCTTT.